A selection of T cell receptor beta chains follows, all from one sample in a study of T cells after yellow fever vaccination. TCRdb independently ran MiXCR on the 5' RACE reads; one entry per CDR3 protein. The data contain some 350,000 distinct CDR3 sequences, over 3.5% of them singletons. The sample in question was PBMCs, obtained 5 days after the yellow fever booster vaccination. The receptors derive from a man aged 18 to 30 who received the YFV17D yellow fever vaccine. Each CDR3 is given with its conserved first and last residue. D genes are given only for firm matches. For some rows the clone size is stated as once, few or many, or as a class when expanded; others skip it.

>TRBV15|.|TRBJ1-1|.
CATSRATGLRTEAFF
TGTGCCACCAGCAGAGCTACAGGGTTACGCACTGAAGCTTTCTTT
>TRBV4-3|.|TRBJ2-1|TRBD2
CASSQDVAGASSYNEQFF
TGCGCCAGCAGCCAAGATGTAGCGGGGGCGAGCTCCTACAATGAGCAGTTCTTC
>TRBV18|.|TRBJ2-7|.
CASSPGRQVYEQYF
TGTGCCAGCTCACCAGGTAGACAGGTCTACGAGCAGTACTTC
>TRBV25-1|.|TRBJ1-5|.
CAIRSEYSNQPQHF
TGTGCCATCCGGAGTGAGTATAGCAATCAGCCCCAGCATTTT
>TRBV7-2|many|TRBJ1-6|.
CASSPTNSPLHF
TGTGCCAGCAGCCCAACTAATTCACCCCTCCACTTT
>TRBV6-2/TRBV6-3|few|TRBJ1-6|.
CASREGDSPLHF
TGTGCCAGCAGGGAGGGTGACTCACCCCTCCACTTT
>TRBV5-1|few|TRBJ2-2|TRBD1
CASSFKWTGVSGELFF
TGCGCCAGCAGCTTTAAGTGGACAGGGGTGAGCGGGGAGCTGTTTTTT
>TRBV20-1|.|TRBJ2-7|TRBD2
CSAKAGGSYEQYF
TGCAGTGCTAAGGCGGGCGGGAGCTACGAGCAGTACTTC
>TRBV18|few|TRBJ2-4|.
CASSPPGFIAKNIQYF
TGTGCCAGCTCACCACCGGGGTTTATAGCCAAAAACATTCAGTACTTC
>TRBV20-1|many|TRBJ2-3|.
CSARDLWPDTQYF
TGCAGTGCTAGAGATCTCTGGCCAGATACGCAGTATTTT
>TRBV12-3/TRBV12-4|few|TRBJ1-5|.
CASSPGPAPQHF
TGTGCCAGCAGCCCGGGGCCAGCTCCCCAGCATTTT
>TRBV5-1|many|TRBJ2-4|.
CASQGPENIQYF
TGCGCCAGCCAGGGGCCTGAAAACATTCAGTACTTC
>TRBV4-1|.|TRBJ2-5|.
CASSQGAGWETQYF
TGCGCCAGCAGCCAAGGCGCAGGGTGGGAGACCCAGTACTTC
>TRBV3-1|many|TRBJ2-1|TRBD2
CASSQAGGVNEQFF
TGTGCCAGCAGCCAAGCGGGGGGGGTCAATGAGCAGTTCTTC
>TRBV12-3/TRBV12-4|many|TRBJ1-2|TRBD1
CASRKGQASYGYTF
TGTGCCAGCAGGAAGGGACAGGCCAGCTATGGCTACACCTTC
>TRBV11-2|.|TRBJ1-6|TRBD1
CASSSTGVPSPLHF
TGTGCCAGCAGCTCGACAGGGGTTCCTTCACCCCTCCACTTT
>TRBV5-1|.|TRBJ2-2|TRBD1
CASSLRPTGMGSTGELFF
TGCGCCAGCAGCTTGAGGCCGACAGGGATGGGAAGCACCGGGGAGCTGTTTTTT
>TRBV5-6|few|TRBJ1-5|.
CASSLADSSNQPQHF
TGTGCCAGCAGCTTGGCCGATTCTAGCAATCAGCCCCAGCATTTT
>TRBV5-1|many|TRBJ2-6|TRBD1
CASSSRTGGLFAGANVLTF
TGCGCCAGCAGCTCTCGGACAGGGGGACTTTTCGCTGGGGCCAACGTCCTGACTTTC
>TRBV7-9|many|TRBJ1-4|.
CASSPVGVEEKLFF
TGTGCCAGCAGCCCCGTCGGGGTGGAGGAAAAACTGTTTTTT